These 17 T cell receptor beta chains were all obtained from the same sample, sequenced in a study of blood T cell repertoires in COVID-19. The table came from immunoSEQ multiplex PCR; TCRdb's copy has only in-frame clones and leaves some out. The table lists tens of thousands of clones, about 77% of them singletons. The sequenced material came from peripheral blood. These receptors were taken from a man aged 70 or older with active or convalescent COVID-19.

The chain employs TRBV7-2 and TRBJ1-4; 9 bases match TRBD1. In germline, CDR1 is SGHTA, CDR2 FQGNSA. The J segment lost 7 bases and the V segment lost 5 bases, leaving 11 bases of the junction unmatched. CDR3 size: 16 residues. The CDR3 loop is CASSARRTGVGEKLFF. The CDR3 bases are TGTGCCAGCAGCGCAAGAAGGACAGGGGTTGGTGAAAAACTGTTTTTT.

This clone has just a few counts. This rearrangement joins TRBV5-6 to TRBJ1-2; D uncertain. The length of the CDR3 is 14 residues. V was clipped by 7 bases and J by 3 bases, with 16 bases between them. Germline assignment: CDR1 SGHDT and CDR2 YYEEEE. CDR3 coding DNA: TGTGCCAGCGCCCAATTGGGAGAGTACTATGGCTACACCTTC. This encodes CASAQLGEYYGYTF.

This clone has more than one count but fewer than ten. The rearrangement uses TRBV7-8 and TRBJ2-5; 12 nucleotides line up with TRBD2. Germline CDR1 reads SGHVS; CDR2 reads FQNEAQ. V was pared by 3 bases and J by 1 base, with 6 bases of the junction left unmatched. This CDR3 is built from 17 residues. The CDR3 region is CASSFGLAGYLQETQYF. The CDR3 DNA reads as TGTGCCAGCAGCTTCGGACTAGCGGGATACCTCCAAGAGACCCAGTACTTC.

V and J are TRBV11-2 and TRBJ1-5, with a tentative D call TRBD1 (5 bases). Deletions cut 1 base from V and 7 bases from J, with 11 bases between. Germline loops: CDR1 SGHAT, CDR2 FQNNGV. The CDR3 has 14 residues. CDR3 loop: CASSLGGGAQPQHF. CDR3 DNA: TGTGCCAGCAGCTTAGGTGGTGGGGCCCAGCCCCAGCATTTT.

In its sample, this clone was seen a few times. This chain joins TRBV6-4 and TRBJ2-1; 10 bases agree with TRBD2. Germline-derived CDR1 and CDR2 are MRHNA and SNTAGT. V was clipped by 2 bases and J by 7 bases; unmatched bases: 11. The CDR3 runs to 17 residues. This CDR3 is CASSDIQREGYRNEQFF. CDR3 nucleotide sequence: TGTGCCAGCAGTGACATCCAGCGGGAGGGTTATAGGAATGAGCAGTTCTTC.

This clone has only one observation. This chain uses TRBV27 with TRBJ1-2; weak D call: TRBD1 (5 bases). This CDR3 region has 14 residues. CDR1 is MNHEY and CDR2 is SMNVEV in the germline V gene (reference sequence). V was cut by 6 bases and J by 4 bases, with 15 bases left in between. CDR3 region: CASSPGGGFYGYTF. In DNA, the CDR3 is TGTGCCAGCAGCCCGGGCGGGGGATTCTATGGCTACACCTTC.

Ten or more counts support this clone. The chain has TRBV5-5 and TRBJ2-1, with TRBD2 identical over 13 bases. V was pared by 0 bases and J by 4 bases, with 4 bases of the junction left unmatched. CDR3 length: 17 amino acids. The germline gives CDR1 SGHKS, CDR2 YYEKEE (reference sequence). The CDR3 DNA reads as TGTGCCAGCAGCTTGGAGGGGACTAGCGGGAATTACAATGAGCAGTTCTTC. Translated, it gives CASSLEGTSGNYNEQFF. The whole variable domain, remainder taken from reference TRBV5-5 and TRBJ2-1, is DAGVTQSPTHLIKTRGQQVTLRCSPISGHKSVSWYQQVLGQGPQFIFQYYEKEERGRGNFPDRFSARQFPNYSSELNVNALLLGDSALYLCASSLEGTSGNYNEQFFGPGTRLTVL.

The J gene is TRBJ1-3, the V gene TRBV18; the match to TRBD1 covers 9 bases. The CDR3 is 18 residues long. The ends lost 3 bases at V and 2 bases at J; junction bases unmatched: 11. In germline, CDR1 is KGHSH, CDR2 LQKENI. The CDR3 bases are TGTGCCAGCTCACCGTATTCTACAGGGGGCGAAACTGGAAACACCATATATTTT. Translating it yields CASSPYSTGGETGNTIYF.

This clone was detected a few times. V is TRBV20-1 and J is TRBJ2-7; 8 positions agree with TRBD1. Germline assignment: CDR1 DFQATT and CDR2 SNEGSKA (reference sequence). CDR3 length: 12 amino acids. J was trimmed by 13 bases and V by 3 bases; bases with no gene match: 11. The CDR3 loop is CSASGATGQAYF. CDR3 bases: TGCAGTGCTAGTGGAGCCACGGGACAGGCATACTTC.

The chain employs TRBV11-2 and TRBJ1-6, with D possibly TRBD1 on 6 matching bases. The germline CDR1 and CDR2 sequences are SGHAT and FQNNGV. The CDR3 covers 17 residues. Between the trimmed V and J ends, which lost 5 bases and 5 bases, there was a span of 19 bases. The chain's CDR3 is CASSANRAGRDNSPLHF. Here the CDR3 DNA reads TGTGCCAGCAGCGCAAACAGGGCGGGTCGGGATAATTCACCCCTCCACTTT.

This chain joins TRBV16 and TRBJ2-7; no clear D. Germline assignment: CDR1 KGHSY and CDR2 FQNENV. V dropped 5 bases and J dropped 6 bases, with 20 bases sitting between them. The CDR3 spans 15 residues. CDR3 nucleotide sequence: TGTGCCAGCAGCACCTCCCCCTCCGGGTCTGCCGAGCAGTACTTC. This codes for CASSTSPSGSAEQYF. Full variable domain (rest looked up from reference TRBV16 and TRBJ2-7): GEEVAQTPKHLVRGEGQKAKLYCAPIKGHSYVFWYQQVLKNEFKFLISFQNENVFDETGMPKERFSAKCLPNSPCSLEIQATKLEDSAVYFCASSTSPSGSAEQYFGPGTRLTVT.

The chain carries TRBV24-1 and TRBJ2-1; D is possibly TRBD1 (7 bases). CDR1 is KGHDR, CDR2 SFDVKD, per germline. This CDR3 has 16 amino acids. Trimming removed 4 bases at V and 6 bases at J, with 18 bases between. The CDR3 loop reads CATSDPTGSSGNEQFF. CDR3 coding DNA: TGTGCCACCAGTGACCCGACAGGGAGTAGCGGCAATGAGCAGTTCTTC.

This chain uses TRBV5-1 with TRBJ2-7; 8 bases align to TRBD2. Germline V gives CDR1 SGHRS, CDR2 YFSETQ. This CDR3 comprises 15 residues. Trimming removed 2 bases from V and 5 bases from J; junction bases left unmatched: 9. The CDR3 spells CASSFRAGGTDEQYF. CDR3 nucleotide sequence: TGCGCCAGCAGCTTCCGCGCGGGGGGCACCGACGAGCAGTACTTC.

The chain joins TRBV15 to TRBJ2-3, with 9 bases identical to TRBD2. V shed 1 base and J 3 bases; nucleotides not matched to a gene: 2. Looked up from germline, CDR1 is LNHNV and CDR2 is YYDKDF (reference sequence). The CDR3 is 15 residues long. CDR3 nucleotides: TGTGCCACCAGCAGAGGCGGGAGGGTAACAGATACGCAGTATTTT. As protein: CATSRGGRVTDTQYF.

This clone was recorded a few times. The CDR3 DNA reads as TGTGCCAGCAGCGTGGGACTAGCGGGAGGGAGGGAGACCCAGTACTTC. Translated, it gives CASSVGLAGGRETQYF. V gene TRBV7-2 combines with J gene TRBJ2-5, with 16 bases that match TRBD2. The CDR3 spans 16 residues. Trimming cost V 5 bases and J 5 bases; bases outside gene matches: 5. The germline gives CDR1 SGHTA, CDR2 FQGNSA.

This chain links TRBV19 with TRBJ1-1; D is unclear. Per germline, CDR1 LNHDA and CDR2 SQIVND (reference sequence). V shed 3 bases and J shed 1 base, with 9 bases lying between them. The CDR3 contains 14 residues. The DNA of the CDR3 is TGTGCCAGTAGTATGTACGGGGAGAACACTGAAGCTTTCTTT. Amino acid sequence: CASSMYGENTEAFF. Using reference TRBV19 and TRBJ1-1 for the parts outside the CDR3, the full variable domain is DGGITQSPKYLFRKEGQNVTLSCEQNLNHDAMYWYRQDPGQGLRLIYYSQIVNDFQKGDIAEGYSVSREKKESFPLTVTSAQKNPTAFYLCASSMYGENTEAFFGQGTRLTVV.

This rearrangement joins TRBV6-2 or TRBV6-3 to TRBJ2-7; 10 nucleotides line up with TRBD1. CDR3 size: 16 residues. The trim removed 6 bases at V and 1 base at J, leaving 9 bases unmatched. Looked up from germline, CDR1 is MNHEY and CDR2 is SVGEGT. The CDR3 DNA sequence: TGTGCCAGCAGCCGAATCCCGGGACAGGGGTCCTACGAGCAGTACTTC. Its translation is CASSRIPGQGSYEQYF.